The sequence of this TCR beta chain was determined in a study of T cell repertoires in cytomegalovirus infection. Ten or more counts support this clonotype. Its antigen is not identified. The J segment lost 4 bases and the V segment lost 8 bases, leaving 4 bases of the junction unmatched. Germline loops: CDR1 SEHNR, CDR2 FQNEAQ (reference sequence). The CDR3 consists of 14 residues. A single record per CDR3 protein comes from TCRdb applying MiXCR to the reads. The sample lists roughly 49,000 distinct CDR3 sequences, 20% to 25% seen once, with less than 20% in the top ten. The V gene is TRBV7-9, the J gene TRBJ2-2; 10 bases match TRBD2. What was sequenced was PBMCs, sequenced either directly or after in vitro stimulation (not recorded which). The sequence was obtained from a human donor in good health (CMV status not recorded). Some clones in this sample may be carry-over from other donors' samples. DNA for the CDR3: TGTGCCAGCGTCCCTAGCGGGAGCACCGGGGAGCTGTTTTTT. Translating gives CASVPSGSTGELFF.